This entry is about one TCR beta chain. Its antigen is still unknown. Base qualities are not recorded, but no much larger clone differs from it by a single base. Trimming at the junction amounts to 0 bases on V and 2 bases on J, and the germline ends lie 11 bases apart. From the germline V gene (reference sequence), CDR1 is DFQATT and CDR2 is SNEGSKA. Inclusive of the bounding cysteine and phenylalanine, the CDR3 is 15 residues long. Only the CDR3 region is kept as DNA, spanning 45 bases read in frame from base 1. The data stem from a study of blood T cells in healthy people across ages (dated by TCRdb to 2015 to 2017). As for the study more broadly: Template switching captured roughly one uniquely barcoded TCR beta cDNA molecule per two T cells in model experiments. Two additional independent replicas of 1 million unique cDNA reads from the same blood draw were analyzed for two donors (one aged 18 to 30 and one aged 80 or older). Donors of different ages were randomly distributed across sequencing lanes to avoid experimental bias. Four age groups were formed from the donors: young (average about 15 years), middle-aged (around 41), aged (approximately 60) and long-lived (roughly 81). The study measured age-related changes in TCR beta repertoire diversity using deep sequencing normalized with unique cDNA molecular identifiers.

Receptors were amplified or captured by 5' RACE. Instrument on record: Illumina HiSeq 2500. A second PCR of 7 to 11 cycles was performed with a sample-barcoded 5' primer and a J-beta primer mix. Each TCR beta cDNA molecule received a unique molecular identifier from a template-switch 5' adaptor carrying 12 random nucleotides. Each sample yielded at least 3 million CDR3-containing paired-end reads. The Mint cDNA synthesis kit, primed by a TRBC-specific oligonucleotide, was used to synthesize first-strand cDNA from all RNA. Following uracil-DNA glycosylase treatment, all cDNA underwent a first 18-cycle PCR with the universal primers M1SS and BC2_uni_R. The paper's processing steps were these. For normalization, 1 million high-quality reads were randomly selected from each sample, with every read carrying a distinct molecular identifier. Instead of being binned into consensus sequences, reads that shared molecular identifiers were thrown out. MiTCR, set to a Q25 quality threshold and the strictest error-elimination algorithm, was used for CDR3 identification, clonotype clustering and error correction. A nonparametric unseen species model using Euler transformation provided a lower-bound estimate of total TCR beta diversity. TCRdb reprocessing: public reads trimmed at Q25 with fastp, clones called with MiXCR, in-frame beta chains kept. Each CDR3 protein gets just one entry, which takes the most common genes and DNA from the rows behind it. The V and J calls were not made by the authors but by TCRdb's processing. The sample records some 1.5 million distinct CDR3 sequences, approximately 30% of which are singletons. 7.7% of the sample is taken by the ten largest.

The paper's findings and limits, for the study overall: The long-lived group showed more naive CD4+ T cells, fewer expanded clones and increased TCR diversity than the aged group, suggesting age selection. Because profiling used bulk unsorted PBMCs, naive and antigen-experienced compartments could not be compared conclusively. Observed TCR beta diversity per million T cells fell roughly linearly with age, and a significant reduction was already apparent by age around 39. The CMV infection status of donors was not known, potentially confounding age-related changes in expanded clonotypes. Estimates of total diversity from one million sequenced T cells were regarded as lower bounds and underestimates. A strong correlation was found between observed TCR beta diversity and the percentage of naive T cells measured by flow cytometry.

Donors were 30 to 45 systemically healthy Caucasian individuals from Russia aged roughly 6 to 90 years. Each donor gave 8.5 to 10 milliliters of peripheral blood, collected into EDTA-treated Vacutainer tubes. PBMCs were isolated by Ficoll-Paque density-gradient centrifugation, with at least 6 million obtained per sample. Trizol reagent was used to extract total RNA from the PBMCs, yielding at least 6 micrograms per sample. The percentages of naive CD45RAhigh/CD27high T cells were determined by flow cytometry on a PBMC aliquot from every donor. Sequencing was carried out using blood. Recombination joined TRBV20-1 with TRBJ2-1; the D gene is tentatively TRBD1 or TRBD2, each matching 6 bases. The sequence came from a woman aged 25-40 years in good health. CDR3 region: CSARDYGGPYNEQFF. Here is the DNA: TGCAGTGCTAGAGATTACGGGGGCCCCTACAATGAGCAGTTCTTC.